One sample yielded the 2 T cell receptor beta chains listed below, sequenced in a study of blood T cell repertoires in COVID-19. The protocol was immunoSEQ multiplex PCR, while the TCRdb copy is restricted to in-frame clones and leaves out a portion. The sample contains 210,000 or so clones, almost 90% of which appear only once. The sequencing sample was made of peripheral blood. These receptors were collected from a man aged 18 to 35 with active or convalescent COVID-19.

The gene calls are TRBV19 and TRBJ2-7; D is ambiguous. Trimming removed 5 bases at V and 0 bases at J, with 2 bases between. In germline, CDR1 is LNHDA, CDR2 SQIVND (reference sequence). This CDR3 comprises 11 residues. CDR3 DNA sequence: TGTGCCAGTAGTCACTCCTACGAGCAGTACTTC. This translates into CASSHSYEQYF.

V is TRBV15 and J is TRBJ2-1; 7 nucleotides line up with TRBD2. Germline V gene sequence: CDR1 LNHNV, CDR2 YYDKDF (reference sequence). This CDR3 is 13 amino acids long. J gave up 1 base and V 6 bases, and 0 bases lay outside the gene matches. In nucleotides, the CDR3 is TGTGCCACCAGGGGGGGGTCCTACAATGAGCAGTTCTTC. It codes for CATRGGSYNEQFF.